The subject of this entry is one T cell receptor (beta chain). Its antigen remains unidentified. 60 Vbeta and 13 Jbeta primers were used in PCR. Method: immunoSEQ multiplex PCR; TCRdb's copy keeps in-frame clones and lacks some. The repertoire holds over 80,000 clones, with more than 65% as singletons. The sample comes from a study of cytomegalovirus exposure and HLA in healthy donors. Study-wide context: An analysis done earlier identified 117 million unique TCR beta sequences from about 179 million T cells.

Overall study results and limits: Most subjects' HLA-A and HLA-B alleles were reportedly predicted from TCR beta sequences. Associated with cytomegalovirus, according to the listing, were 170 or so TCR beta chains. TCR beta V- and J-gene trimming, according to a later analysis, was linked to a missense DCLRE1C variant.

The CDR3 runs 14 residues. The germline V gene encodes CDR1 LGHNA and CDR2 YNFKEQ. V gave up 1 base and J gave up 9 bases, with 13 bases separating them. The receptor was derived from a woman under 30 in good health and CMV-seropositive. The chain is built from TRBV4-2 and TRBJ2-1; tentative D call: TRBD2 (5 bases). Source material: PBMCs. As DNA, the CDR3 is TGTGCCAGCAGCCAAGGCGAGTTGGCGGGTGAGCAGTTCTTC. It yields the protein CASSQGELAGEQFF.